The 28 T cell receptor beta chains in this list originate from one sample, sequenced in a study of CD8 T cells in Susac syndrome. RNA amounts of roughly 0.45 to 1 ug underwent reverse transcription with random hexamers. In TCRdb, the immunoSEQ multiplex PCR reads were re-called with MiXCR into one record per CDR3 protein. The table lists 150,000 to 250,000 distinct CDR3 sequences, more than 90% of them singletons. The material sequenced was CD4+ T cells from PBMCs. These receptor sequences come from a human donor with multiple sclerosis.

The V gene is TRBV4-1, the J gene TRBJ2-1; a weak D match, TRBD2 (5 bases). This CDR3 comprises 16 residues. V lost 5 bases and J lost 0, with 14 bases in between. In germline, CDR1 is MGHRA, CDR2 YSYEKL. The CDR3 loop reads CASSYGSASSYNEQFF. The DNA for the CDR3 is TGCGCCAGCAGCTATGGGAGCGCGAGCTCCTACAATGAGCAGTTCTTC.

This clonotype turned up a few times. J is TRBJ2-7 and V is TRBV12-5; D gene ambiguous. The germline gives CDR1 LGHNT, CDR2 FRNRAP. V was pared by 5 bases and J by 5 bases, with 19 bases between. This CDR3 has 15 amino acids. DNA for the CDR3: TGTGCTAGTGGTCCCCTCTCCAGCACCGAAAACGAGCAGTACTTC. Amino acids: CASGPLSSTENEQYF.

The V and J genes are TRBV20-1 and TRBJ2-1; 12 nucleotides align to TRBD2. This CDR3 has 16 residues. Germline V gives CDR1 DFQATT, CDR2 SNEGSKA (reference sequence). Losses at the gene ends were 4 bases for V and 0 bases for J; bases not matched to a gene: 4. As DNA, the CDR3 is TGCAGTGCTACGAGGACTAGCGGGATCTCCTACAATGAGCAGTTCTTC. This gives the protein CSATRTSGISYNEQFF.

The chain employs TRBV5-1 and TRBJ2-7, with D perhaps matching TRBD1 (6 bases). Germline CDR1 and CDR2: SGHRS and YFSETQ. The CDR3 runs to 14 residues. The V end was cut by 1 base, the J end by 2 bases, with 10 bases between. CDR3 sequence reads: CASSLSRTAYEQYF. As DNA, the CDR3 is TGCGCCAGCAGCTTGTCCCGGACAGCCTACGAGCAGTACTTC.

CDR3 amino acids: CASSSVGGIWESSGNTIYF. In nucleotides, the CDR3 is TGTGCCAGCAGCTCCGTGGGGGGTATTTGGGAGAGCTCTGGAAACACCATATATTTT. The chain links TRBV5-6 to TRBJ1-3; possibly TRBD1 for D (5 bases). From germline, CDR1 is SGHDT and CDR2 YYEEEE. The CDR3 runs 19 residues. Trimming left V 3 bases short and J 0 bases short, with 22 bases between.

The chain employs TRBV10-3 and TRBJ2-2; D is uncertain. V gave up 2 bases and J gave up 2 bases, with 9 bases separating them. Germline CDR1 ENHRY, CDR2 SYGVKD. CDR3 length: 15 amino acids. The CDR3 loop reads CAISEIAANTGELFF. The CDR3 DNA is TGTGCCATCAGTGAGATTGCAGCTAACACCGGGGAGCTGTTTTTT.

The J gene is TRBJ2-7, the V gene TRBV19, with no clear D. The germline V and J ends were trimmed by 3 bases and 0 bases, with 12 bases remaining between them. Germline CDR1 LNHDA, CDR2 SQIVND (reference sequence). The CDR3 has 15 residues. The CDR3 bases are TGTGCCAGTAGTATGGCCCCCCCTGGCTCCTACGAGCAGTACTTC. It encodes CASSMAPPGSYEQYF.

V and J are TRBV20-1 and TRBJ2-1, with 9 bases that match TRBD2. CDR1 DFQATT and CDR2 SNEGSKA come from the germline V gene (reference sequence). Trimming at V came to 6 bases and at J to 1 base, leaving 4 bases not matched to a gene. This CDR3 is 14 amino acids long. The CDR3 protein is CSADSGGSYNEQFF. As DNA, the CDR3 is TGCAGTGCCGATAGCGGGGGTTCCTACAATGAGCAGTTCTTC.

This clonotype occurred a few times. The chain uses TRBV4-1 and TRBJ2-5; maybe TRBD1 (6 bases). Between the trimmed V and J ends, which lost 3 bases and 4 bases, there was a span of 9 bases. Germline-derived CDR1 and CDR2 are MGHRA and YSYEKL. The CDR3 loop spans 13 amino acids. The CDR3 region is CASSQDSRETQYF. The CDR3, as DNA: TGCGCCAGCAGCCAGGACAGCCGAGAGACCCAGTACTTC.

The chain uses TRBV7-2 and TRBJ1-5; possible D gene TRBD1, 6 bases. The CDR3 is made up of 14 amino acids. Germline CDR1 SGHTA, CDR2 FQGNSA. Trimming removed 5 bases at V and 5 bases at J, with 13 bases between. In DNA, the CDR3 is TGTGCCAGCAGCGTTTACAGGGTAGATCAGCCCCAGCATTTT. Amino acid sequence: CASSVYRVDQPQHF.

The CDR3 DNA reads as TGTGCCAGCAGCCCGAGGTTAGGGACGCAGTATTTT. It translates to CASSPRLGTQYF. The chain couples TRBV7-8 to TRBJ2-3; D uncertain. Germline V gene data show CDR1 as SGHVS and CDR2 as FQNEAQ. The CDR3 runs to 12 residues. Trimming left V 5 bases short and J 9 bases short, with 12 bases between.

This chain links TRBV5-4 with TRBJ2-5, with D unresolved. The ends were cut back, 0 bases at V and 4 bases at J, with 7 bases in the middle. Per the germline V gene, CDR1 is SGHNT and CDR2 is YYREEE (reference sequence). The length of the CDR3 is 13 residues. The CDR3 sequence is CASSLGSSETQYF. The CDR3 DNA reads TGTGCCAGCAGCTTGGGGAGTTCAGAGACCCAGTACTTC.

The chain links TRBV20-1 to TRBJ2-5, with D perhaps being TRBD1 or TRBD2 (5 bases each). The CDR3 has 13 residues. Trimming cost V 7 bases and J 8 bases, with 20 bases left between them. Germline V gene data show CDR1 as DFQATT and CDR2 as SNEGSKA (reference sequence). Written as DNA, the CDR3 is TGCAGTGTTCGGGCTCCGGGGCGCAGAACCCAGTACTTC. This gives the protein CSVRAPGRRTQYF.

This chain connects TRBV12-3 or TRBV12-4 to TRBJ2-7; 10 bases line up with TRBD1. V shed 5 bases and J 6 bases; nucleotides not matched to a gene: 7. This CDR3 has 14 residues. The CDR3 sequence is CASSRQGASVEQYF. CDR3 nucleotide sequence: TGTGCCAGCAGTAGACAGGGGGCGTCGGTCGAGCAGTACTTC.

The DNA of the CDR3 is TGTGCTAGTGTTCCGGGACCAGTTAATCAGCCCCAGCATTTT. It is translated as CASVPGPVNQPQHF. V gene TRBV12-5 combines with J gene TRBJ1-5; weak D call: TRBD1 (5 bases). Germline V gene sequence: CDR1 LGHNT, CDR2 FRNRAP. The CDR3 consists of 14 residues. The germline V and J ends were trimmed by 7 bases and 4 bases, with 14 bases remaining between them.

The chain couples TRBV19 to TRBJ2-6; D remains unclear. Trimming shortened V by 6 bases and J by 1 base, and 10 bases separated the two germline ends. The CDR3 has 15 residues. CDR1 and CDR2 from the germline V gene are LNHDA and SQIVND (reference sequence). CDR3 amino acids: CASSRSESGANVLTF. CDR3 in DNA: TGTGCCAGTAGCCGCAGCGAATCTGGGGCCAACGTCCTGACTTTC.

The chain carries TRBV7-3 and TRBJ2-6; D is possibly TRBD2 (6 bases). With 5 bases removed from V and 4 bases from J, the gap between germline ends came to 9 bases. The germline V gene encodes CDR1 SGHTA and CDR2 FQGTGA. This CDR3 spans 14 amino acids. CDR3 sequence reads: CASSPGGGANVLTF. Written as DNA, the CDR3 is TGTGCCAGCAGCCCAGGAGGGGGGGCCAACGTCCTGACTTTC.

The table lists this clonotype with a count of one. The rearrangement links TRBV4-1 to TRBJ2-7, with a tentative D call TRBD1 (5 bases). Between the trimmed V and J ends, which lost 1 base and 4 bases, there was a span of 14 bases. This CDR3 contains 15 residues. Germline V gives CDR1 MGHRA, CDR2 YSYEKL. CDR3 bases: TGCGCCAGCAGCCAAGTGGGCAGGGTGAGGTACGAGCAGTACTTC. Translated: CASSQVGRVRYEQYF.

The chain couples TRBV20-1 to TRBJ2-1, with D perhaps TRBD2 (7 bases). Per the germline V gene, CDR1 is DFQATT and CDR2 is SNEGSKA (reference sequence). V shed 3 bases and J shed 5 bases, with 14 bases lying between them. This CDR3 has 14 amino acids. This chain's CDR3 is CSARGGGTDNEQFF. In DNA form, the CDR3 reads TGCAGTGCTAGGGGAGGGGGTACGGACAATGAGCAGTTCTTC.

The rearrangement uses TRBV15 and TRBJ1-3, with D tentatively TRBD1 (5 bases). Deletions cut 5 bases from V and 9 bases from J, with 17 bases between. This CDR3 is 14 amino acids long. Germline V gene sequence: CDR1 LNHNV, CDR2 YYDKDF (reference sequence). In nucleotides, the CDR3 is TGTGCCACCAGCCCCCAAAGGGAAGGGGTCACCATATATTTT. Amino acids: CATSPQREGVTIYF.

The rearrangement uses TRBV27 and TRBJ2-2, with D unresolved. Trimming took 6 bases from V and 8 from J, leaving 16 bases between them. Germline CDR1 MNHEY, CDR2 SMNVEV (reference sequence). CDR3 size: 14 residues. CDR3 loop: CASRTRHGAGELFF. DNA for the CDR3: TGTGCCAGCAGGACCCGACACGGAGCGGGGGAGCTGTTTTTT.

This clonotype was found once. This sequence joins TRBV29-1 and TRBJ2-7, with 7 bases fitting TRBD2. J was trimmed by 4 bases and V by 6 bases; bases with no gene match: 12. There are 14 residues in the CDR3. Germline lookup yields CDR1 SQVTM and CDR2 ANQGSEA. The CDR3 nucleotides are TGCAGCGTAACCCCCAGAGCGGGGTCTTACGAGCAGTACTTC. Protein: CSVTPRAGSYEQYF.

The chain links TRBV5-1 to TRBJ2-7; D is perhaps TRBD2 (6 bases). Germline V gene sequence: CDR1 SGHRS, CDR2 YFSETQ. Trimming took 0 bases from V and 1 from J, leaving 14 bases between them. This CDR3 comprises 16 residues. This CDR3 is CASSLDGGSDSYEQYF. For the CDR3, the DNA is TGCGCCAGCAGCTTGGATGGGGGGAGTGATTCCTACGAGCAGTACTTC.

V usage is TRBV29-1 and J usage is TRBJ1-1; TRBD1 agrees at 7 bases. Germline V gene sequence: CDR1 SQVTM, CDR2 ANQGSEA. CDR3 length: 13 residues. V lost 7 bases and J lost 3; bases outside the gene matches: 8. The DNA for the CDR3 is TGCAGCGGGGGGCAGGGGACAGACACTGAAGCTTTCTTT. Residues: CSGGQGTDTEAFF. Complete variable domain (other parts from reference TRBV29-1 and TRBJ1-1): SAVISQKPSRDICQRGTSLTIQCQVDSQVTMMFWYRQQPGQSLTLIATANQGSEATYESGFVIDKFPISRPNLTFSTLTVSNMSPEDSSIYLCSGGQGTDTEAFFGQGTRLTVV.

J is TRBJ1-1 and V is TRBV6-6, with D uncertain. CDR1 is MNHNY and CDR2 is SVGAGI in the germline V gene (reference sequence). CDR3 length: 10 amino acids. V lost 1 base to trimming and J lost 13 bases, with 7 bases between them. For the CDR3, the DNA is TGTGCCAGCAGTTACTTTGGTAGTTTCTTT. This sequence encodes CASSYFGSFF.

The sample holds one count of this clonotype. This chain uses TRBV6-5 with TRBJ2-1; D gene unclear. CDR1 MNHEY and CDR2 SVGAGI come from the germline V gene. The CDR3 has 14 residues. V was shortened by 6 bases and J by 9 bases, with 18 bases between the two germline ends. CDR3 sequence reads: CASRSTVGWAEQFF. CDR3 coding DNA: TGTGCCAGCAGGTCCACAGTGGGATGGGCTGAGCAGTTCTTC.

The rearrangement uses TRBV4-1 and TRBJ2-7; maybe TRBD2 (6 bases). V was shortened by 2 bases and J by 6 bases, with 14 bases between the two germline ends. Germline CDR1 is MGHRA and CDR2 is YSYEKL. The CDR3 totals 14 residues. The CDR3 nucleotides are TGCGCCAGCAGCCAACGACTAGATCAATCCGAGCAGTACTTC. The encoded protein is CASSQRLDQSEQYF.

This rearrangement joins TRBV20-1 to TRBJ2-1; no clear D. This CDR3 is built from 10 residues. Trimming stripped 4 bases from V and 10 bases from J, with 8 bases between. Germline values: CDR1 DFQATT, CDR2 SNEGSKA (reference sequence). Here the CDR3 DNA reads TGCAGTGCTACCGCCCTCGAGCAGTTCTTC. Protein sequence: CSATALEQFF.